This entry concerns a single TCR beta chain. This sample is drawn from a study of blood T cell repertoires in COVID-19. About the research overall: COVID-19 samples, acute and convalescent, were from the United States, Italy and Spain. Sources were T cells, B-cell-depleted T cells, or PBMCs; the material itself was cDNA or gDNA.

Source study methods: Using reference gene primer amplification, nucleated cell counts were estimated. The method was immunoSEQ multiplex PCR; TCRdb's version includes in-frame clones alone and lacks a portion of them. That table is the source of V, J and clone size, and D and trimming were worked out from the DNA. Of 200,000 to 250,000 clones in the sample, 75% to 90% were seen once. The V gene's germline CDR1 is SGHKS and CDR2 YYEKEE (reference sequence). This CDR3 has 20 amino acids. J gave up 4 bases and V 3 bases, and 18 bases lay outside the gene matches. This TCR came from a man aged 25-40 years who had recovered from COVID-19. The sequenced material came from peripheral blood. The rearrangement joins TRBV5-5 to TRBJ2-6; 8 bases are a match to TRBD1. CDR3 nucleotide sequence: TGTGCCAGCAGCTACACGGAGATCCAGGGGGCCCCTTCCGGGGCCAACGTCCTGACTTTC. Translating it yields CASSYTEIQGAPSGANVLTF.